The present T cell receptor beta chain was sequenced within a study of T cells in Graves' hyperthyroidism and ophthalmopathy. For the study at large: Peripheral blood samples were taken at initial diagnosis, prior to any treatment. Study conclusions and caveats: Ophthalmopathy stood apart from stable hyperthyroidism in a 13 V-J model.

Many counts were recorded for this clonotype. Its specificity is not known. Researchers amplified the TCR beta CDR3 regions from RNA transcripts. The primer set for the first-round RT-PCR of the TCR CDR3 was HTBI. TCRdb passed the multiplex PCR reads through MiXCR, listing each CDR3 protein once. Counted here are hundreds of thousands of distinct CDR3 sequences, around 15% occurring once; the ten biggest clones make up less than 4.5%. The CDR3 extends over 14 amino acids. Trimming took off 2 bases at V and 3 bases at J, with 11 bases between the two ends. Germline values: CDR1 MNHEY, CDR2 SMNVEV (reference sequence).

The chain has TRBV27 and TRBJ2-7; maybe TRBD2 (5 bases). Material: blood. The clonotype was recovered from a woman in her 30s with Graves' hyperthyroidism. As DNA, the CDR3 is TGTGCCAGCAGTTTAGGTAGCGCTGACTACGAGCAGTACTTC. Encoded protein: CASSLGSADYEQYF.